Below, 16 T cell receptor beta chains from the same sample are listed, as sequenced in a study of beta chain features in type 1 diabetes. Of the isolated RNA, all was reverse transcribed, and so the sequenced material was expressed TCRB transcripts. Clones were sequenced by immunoSEQ multiplex PCR, and TCRdb holds only the in-frame ones, with some missing. The sample includes some 500,000 clones, about 10% of them seen just once. Sequencing was performed on naive CD4+ T cells from blood. The receptors derive from a woman aged 18 to 35 in good health.

This clone was seen only a few times. The J gene is TRBJ2-3, the V gene TRBV29-1; D not certain. The V gene's germline CDR1 is SQVTM and CDR2 ANQGSEA. V was shortened by 7 bases and J by 0 bases, with 11 bases between the two germline ends. The CDR3 loop spans 13 amino acids. CDR3 nucleotide sequence: TGCAGCGGAGTCACTCCTAGCACAGATACGCAGTATTTT. This gives the protein CSGVTPSTDTQYF.

The rearrangement uses TRBV29-1 and TRBJ2-2; D is undetermined. V lost 7 bases to trimming and J lost 5 bases, with 11 bases between them. CDR3 length: 12 residues. Germline CDR1 and CDR2: SQVTM and ANQGSEA. The CDR3 is CSGRELTGELFF. CDR3 nucleotides: TGCAGCGGCCGTGAGCTAACCGGGGAGCTGTTTTTT.

The chain uses TRBV9 and TRBJ2-1; 12 nucleotides agree with TRBD2. The CDR3 has 16 amino acids. After removal of 4 bases from V and 0 bases from J, the junction contained 2 bases not matched to a gene. CDR1 SGDLS and CDR2 YYNGEE come from the germline V gene. CDR3 protein: CASSPTSGSSYNEQFF. The CDR3 DNA follows: TGTGCCAGCAGCCCGACTAGCGGGAGCTCCTACAATGAGCAGTTCTTC.

This chain uses TRBV9 with TRBJ2-3; D is uncertain. This CDR3 region has 15 residues. Germline V gene sequence: CDR1 SGDLS, CDR2 YYNGEE. Between the trimmed V and J ends, which lost 0 bases and 3 bases, there was a span of 11 bases. The CDR3 sequence is CASSVGPFPTDTQYF. The CDR3, as DNA: TGTGCCAGCAGCGTAGGCCCATTCCCAACAGATACGCAGTATTTT.

This clone was observed a few times. The CDR3 nucleotides are TGTGCCAGCAGCTTACCCGGGACAGGGGTAGGGCAGTACTTC. Protein sequence: CASSLPGTGVGQYF. The chain employs TRBV7-9 and TRBJ2-7; 10 nucleotides line up with TRBD1. Losses at the gene ends were 2 bases for V and 9 bases for J; bases not matched to a gene: 7. The CDR3 loop spans 14 amino acids. Germline lookup yields CDR1 SEHNR and CDR2 FQNEAQ (reference sequence).

This chain joins TRBV19 and TRBJ2-5; 7 nucleotides match TRBD1. The CDR3 is 13 amino acids. Germline loops: CDR1 LNHDA, CDR2 SQIVND (reference sequence). V lost 4 bases to trimming and J lost 10 bases; unmatched junction nucleotides: 9. CDR3 nucleotides: TGTGCCAGTAGTAAAGGGACAGCCCGCATCCAGTACTTC. Translating gives CASSKGTARIQYF.

The genes are TRBV28 and TRBJ1-3; the D gene is possibly TRBD1 (5 bases). Germline CDR1 and CDR2: MDHEN and SYDVKM. This CDR3 is 13 amino acids long. Trimming left V 5 bases short and J 4 bases short, with 9 bases between. The CDR3 region is CASSPGYGNTIYF. CDR3 DNA sequence: TGTGCCAGCAGTCCAGGGTACGGAAACACCATATATTTT.

The gene calls are TRBV30 and TRBJ2-1; D gene unclear. The CDR3 has 14 amino acids. Germline V lookup: CDR1 GTSNPN, CDR2 SVGIG (reference sequence). Trimming removed 1 base from V and 2 bases from J, with 9 bases in between. CDR3 region: CAWSGGTAYNEQFF. The CDR3 DNA follows: TGTGCCTGGAGTGGGGGAACAGCCTACAATGAGCAGTTCTTC.

This clone was seen more than once but under ten times. This chain joins TRBV14 and TRBJ2-3, with D unresolved. V lost 1 base to trimming and J lost 7 bases, with 9 bases between them. The CDR3 totals 13 residues. Per germline, CDR1 SGHDN and CDR2 FVKESK. DNA for the CDR3: TGTGCCAGCAGCCAAGGAGCGATAAATACGCAGTATTTT. It codes for CASSQGAINTQYF.

Notes on this clone: Other DNA sequences in the sample encode the same CDR3. The chain's CDR3 is CASSSTGFQETQYF. CDR3 nucleotide sequence: TGTGCCAGCAGCTCGACAGGGTTCCAAGAGACCCAGTACTTC. The chain joins TRBV7-2 to TRBJ2-5; 7 bases match TRBD1. V lost 4 bases and J lost 1; bases outside the gene matches: 3. This CDR3 region has 14 residues. Germline CDR1 reads SGHTA; CDR2 reads FQGNSA.

This sequence joins TRBV2 and TRBJ1-5; TRBD1 is a possible D gene (5 bases). CDR3 length: 13 residues. Per the germline V gene, CDR1 is SNHLY and CDR2 is FYNNEI. Trimming took 3 bases from V and 7 from J, leaving 10 bases between them. CDR3 sequence reads: CASSDGGYQPQHF. The CDR3 DNA follows: TGTGCCAGCAGTGATGGGGGGTACCAGCCCCAGCATTTT.

This chain links TRBV9 with TRBJ1-2; D remains unclear. The CDR3 runs 12 residues. Trimming took 4 bases from V and 4 from J, leaving 8 bases between them. Looked up from germline, CDR1 is SGDLS and CDR2 is YYNGEE. Here the CDR3 reads CASSPNGYGYTF. Here the CDR3 DNA reads TGTGCCAGCAGCCCCAATGGCTATGGCTACACCTTC.

The chain employs TRBV20-1 and TRBJ1-2; 9 nucleotides agree with TRBD1. This CDR3 is built from 11 residues. With V trimmed by 7 bases and J by 8 bases, 5 bases remained unmatched. The germline gives CDR1 DFQATT, CDR2 SNEGSKA (reference sequence). CDR3 protein: CSGRTGEGYTF. CDR3 nucleotide sequence: TGCAGTGGGCGGACAGGGGAAGGCTACACCTTC.

This clone was recorded a few times. A much larger clone differs by one base, so this may be a read error. The rearrangement uses TRBV14 and TRBJ2-1; D unclear. The germline V gene has CDR1 SGHDN and CDR2 FVKESK. The CDR3 runs to 10 residues. V was cut by 3 bases and J by 6 bases, with 0 bases left in between. The CDR3 bases are TGTGCCAGCAGCCACAATGAGCAGTTCTTC. Protein product: CASSHNEQFF.

This clone was found a few times. The genes are TRBV4-2 and TRBJ2-1, with TRBD1 as a possible D gene (6 bases). This CDR3 comprises 15 residues. CDR1 and CDR2 (germline): LGHNA, YNFKEQ. V was trimmed by 4 bases and J by 1 base, leaving 11 bases between them. CDR3 sequence (DNA): TGTGCCAGCAGCCTCGGACAGACTTCCTACAATGAGCAGTTCTTC. Protein: CASSLGQTSYNEQFF.

Only a few counts were recorded for this clone. The rearrangement joins TRBV2 to TRBJ1-1; the match to TRBD1 covers 9 bases. Looked up from germline, CDR1 is SNHLY and CDR2 is FYNNEI. V lost 10 bases, J lost 3 bases, and 9 bases stayed unmatched. The CDR3 runs 14 residues. The CDR3 reads CATGSDRGYTEAFF. For the CDR3, the DNA is TGTGCCACCGGATCCGACAGGGGGTACACTGAAGCTTTCTTT.